This T cell receptor (beta chain) was recorded in a study of post-analysis software for immune sequencing data. Notes on the study in general: Samples prepared in the same batch strongly co-clustered by F measure. A few TRBV segments occurring more often in patients than controls included TRBV5-6, TRBV5-1 and TRBV20-1. Controls had significantly higher normalized Chao1 diversity than multiple sclerosis patients.

This CDR3 region has 14 residues. The V end lost 8 bases, the J end lost 0 bases, and 14 bases lay between the germline ends. CDR1 and CDR2 from the germline V gene are MNHEY and SMNVEV (reference sequence). For this clonotype: Its target is unknown.

Carried by the TCR beta cDNA libraries were unique molecular identifiers. TCRdb re-derived calls from the PCR reads in MiXCR, one entry per CDR3 protein. The sample yields some 690,000 distinct CDR3 sequences, roughly three fifths seen once. The TCR originated in a girl between 2 and 10 years old with multiple sclerosis. The sample taken for sequencing was blood. This chain links TRBV27 with TRBJ2-7; the D gene is possibly TRBD2 (6 bases). The CDR3 DNA sequence: TGTGCCAGCCCGGGGGAGCGGAGCTCCTACGAGCAGTACTTC. This codes for CASPGERSSYEQYF.